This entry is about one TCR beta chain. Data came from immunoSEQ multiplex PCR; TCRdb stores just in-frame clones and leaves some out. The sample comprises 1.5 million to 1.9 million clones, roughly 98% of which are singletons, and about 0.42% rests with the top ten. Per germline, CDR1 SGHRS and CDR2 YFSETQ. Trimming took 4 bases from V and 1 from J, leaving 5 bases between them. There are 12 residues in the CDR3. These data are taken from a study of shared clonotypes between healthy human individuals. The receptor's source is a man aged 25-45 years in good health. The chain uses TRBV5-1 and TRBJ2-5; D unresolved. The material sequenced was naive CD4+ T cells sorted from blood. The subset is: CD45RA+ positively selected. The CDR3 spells CASSVGQETQYF. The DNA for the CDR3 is TGCGCCAGCAGCGTGGGCCAAGAGACCCAGTACTTC.